Each of the 6 T cell receptor beta chains below was sequenced from the same sample in a study of CD8+ T cells in alopecia areata. As to treatment: oral pan-JAK inhibitor, 5-10 mg twice daily. Following extraction, RNA underwent reverse transcription to cDNA, which served as the sequencing template. Libraries were prepared by immunoSEQ multiplex PCR; TCRdb keeps only in-frame clonotypes and omits some of them. The sample contains fewer than 350,000 clones, 58% of which appear only once. Specimen: CD4+ T cells sorted from blood, collected at week 24, from a patient treated with tofacitinib. Receptors originate from a human donor with alopecia areata.

The chain couples TRBV2 to TRBJ2-3, with D hard to call. The CDR3 length is 11 residues. Germline values: CDR1 SNHLY, CDR2 FYNNEI. V was trimmed by 7 bases and J by 5 bases, leaving 7 bases between them. The chain's CDR3 is CASTIRDTQYF. The CDR3 DNA is TGTGCCAGCACTATCAGAGATACGCAGTATTTT.

The chain has TRBV4-1 and TRBJ1-4; D may be TRBD1 (5 bases). V was trimmed by 2 bases and J by 5 bases, leaving 9 bases between them. Germline-derived CDR1 and CDR2 are MGHRA and YSYEKL. The CDR3 is 14 residues long. CDR3 sequence: CASSQSSGNEKLFF. CDR3 DNA sequence: TGCGCCAGCAGCCAATCTTCAGGGAATGAAAAACTGTTTTTT.

This chain uses TRBV20-1 with TRBJ2-5; D not resolved. Trimming removed 4 bases at V and 1 base at J, with 1 base between. CDR1 DFQATT and CDR2 SNEGSKA come from the germline V gene (reference sequence). This CDR3 region has 10 residues. The CDR3 spells CSATQETQYF. The CDR3 DNA sequence: TGCAGTGCTACCCAAGAGACCCAGTACTTC.

This rearrangement joins TRBV6-1 to TRBJ2-7; 10 bases match TRBD1. V lost 11 bases to trimming and J lost 0 bases; unmatched junction nucleotides: 4. In germline, CDR1 is MNHNS, CDR2 SASEGT. This CDR3 is built from 13 residues. In DNA form, the CDR3 reads TGTGCCGTCGGACAGGGGGACTCCTACGAGCAGTACTTC. It yields the protein CAVGQGDSYEQYF.

This clone came up a few times. This chain uses TRBV29-1 with TRBJ2-6; D uncertain. The germline gives CDR1 SQVTM, CDR2 ANQGSEA. Trimming shortened V by 7 bases and J by 0 bases, and 13 bases separated the two germline ends. CDR3 length equals 15 residues. CDR3 sequence reads: CSETRLDSGANVLTF. The CDR3 DNA is TGCAGCGAAACAAGACTCGACTCTGGGGCCAACGTCCTGACTTTC. The variable domain in full, with the rest retrieved from reference TRBV29-1 and TRBJ2-6, is SAVISQKPSRDICQRGTSLTIQCQVDSQVTMMFWYRQQPGQSLTLIATANQGSEATYESGFVIDKFPISRPNLTFSTLTVSNMSPEDSSIYLCSETRLDSGANVLTFGAGSRLTVL.

This rearrangement joins TRBV4-1 to TRBJ1-4; D is perhaps TRBD1 (6 bases). Trimming pared 1 base from V and 0 bases from J, leaving 15 bases between. From germline, CDR1 is MGHRA and CDR2 YSYEKL. This CDR3 has 18 residues. CDR3 coding DNA: TGCGCCAGCAGCCAAGCCGGGAGGGGACATTCAACTAATGAAAAACTGTTTTTT. It codes for CASSQAGRGHSTNEKLFF.